This T cell receptor (beta chain) was found in a study of human T cells and chemical hapten exposure. The library tagged individual cDNA molecules with unique molecular identifiers. TCRdb re-called the RACE reads through MiXCR, storing one row per CDR3 protein. This table holds 350,000 to 450,000 distinct CDR3 sequences, around 5.5% found once. This clonotype was observed many times. What it recognizes is unknown. Study-wide results and limits: Controls had significantly fewer large CDR3 similarity clusters than were formed by expanded TCRs. Given that the donors had alopecia, their immune response may differ from that seen in healthy people.

V was cut by 4 bases and J by 10 bases, with 11 bases left in between. The CDR3 length is 12 residues. Indicated time point: pre-sensitization, week 0. Treatment denoted: therapeutic diphenylcyclopropenone sensitization with weekly scalp DPC. Blood collection happened ahead of applying each patch test. Source: whole blood, taken in connection with sensitization to the hapten diphenylcyclopropenone (DPC). The source of this sequence is a woman in her fifties or sixties with alopecia areata. Some clones in this sample may be carry-over from other donors' samples. The V and J genes are TRBV12-3 or TRBV12-4 and TRBJ2-1; perhaps TRBD1 as D (6 bases). Written as DNA, the CDR3 is TGTGCCAGCAGTTCTAACAGGGTCGAGCAGTTCTTC. Its protein product is CASSSNRVEQFF.